This TCR beta chain emerged from a study of blood T cell repertoires in COVID-19. Overall study context: The analysed material was cDNA or gDNA that came from T cells, B-cell-depleted T cells, or PBMCs.

This CDR3 is 14 amino acids long. After removal of 5 bases from V and 10 bases from J, the junction contained 7 bases not matched to a gene. Germline V gene lookup returns CDR1 LGHNT and CDR2 FRNRAP. Participants came from about 23 US areas, aged about 18 to 95 years. TCRdb's copy holds only in-frame clones and misses some; the assay was immunoSEQ multiplex PCR. Of 180,000 or so clones listed, 85% were seen once; the top ten hold 6.2%. The clonotype was recovered from a man aged 35 to 55 who had recovered from COVID-19. Sequencing was performed on PBMCs or T cells enriched from blood (not recorded which). V and J are TRBV12-5 and TRBJ1-6, with 8 bases identical to TRBD1. The chain's CDR3 is CASGPGTGSSPLHF. CDR3 coding DNA: TGTGCTAGTGGTCCCGGGACAGGTTCCTCACCCCTCCACTTT.